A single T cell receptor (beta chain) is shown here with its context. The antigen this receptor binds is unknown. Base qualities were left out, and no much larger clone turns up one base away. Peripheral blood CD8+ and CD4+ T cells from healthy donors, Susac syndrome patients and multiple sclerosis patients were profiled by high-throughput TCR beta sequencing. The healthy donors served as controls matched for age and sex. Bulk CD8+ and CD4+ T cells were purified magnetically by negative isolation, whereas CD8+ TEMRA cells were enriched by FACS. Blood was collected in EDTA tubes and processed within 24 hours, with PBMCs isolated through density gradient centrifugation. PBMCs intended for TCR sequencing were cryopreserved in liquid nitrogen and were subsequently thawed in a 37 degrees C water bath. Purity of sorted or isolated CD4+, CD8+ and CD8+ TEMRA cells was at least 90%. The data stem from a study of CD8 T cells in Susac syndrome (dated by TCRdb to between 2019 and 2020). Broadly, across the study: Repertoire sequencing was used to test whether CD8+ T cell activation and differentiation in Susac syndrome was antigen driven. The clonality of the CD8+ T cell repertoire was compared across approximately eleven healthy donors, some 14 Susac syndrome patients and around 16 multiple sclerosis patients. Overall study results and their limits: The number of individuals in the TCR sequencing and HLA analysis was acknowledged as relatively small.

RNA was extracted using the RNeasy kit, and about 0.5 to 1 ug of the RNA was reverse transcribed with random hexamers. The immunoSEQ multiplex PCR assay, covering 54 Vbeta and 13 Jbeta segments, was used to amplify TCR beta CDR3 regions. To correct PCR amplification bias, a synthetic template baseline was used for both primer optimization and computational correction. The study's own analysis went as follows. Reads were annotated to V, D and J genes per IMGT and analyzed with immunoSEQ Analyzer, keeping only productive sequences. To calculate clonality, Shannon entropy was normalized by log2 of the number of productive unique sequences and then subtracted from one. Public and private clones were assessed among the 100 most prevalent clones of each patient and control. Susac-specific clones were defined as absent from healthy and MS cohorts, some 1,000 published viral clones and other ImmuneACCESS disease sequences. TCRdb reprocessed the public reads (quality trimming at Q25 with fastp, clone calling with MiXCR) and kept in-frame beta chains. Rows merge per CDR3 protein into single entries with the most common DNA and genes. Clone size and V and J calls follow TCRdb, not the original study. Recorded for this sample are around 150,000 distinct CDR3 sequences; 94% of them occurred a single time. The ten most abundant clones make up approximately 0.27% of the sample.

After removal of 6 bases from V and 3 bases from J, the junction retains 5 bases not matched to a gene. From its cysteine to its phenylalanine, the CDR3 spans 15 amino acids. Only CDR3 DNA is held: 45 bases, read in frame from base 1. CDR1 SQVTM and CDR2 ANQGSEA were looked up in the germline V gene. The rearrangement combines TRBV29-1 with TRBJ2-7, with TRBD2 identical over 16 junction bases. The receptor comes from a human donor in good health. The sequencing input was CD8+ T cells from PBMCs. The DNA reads TGCAGCGTGGGGACTAGCGGGAGGGCCAGCTACGAGCAGTACTTC. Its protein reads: CSVGTSGRASYEQYF.